This is a list of T cell receptor beta chains from one sample in a study of post-analysis software for immune sequencing data. TCRdb analysed the PCR reads with MiXCR anew, one entry per CDR3 protein. This table has around 190,000 distinct CDR3 sequences, 29% appearing once. Source material: blood. The source is a girl under 18 with multiple sclerosis. Both conserved end residues are part of each CDR3. A D gene is named only where the DNA matches it firmly. Not all rows give a size; the values are once, few, many and, for expanded clones, a class.

d_call | cdr3_length | clone_size | j_call | v_call | cdr3_aa | cdr3_nt
- | 16 | many | TRBJ2-7 | TRBV15 | CATSRAGATGQYEQYF | TGTGCCACCAGCAGAGCGGGGGCGACCGGCCAGTACGAGCAGTACTTC
- | 17 | - | TRBJ2-2 | TRBV7-9 | CASSLLGGTANTGELFF | TGTGCCAGCAGCTTGTTAGGCGGGACGGCGAACACCGGGGAGCTGTTTTTT
TRBD2 | 15 | many | TRBJ2-3 | TRBV28 | CASSPVGSGSDTQYF | TGTGCCAGCAGTCCCGTGGGCAGCGGGAGTGATACGCAGTATTTT
- | 11 | many | TRBJ1-1 | TRBV29-1 | CSAIGGAEAFF | TGCAGTGCCATCGGAGGAGCTGAAGCTTTCTTT
TRBD1 | 15 | few | TRBJ1-5 | TRBV19 | CASSISGGENQPQHF | TGTGCCAGTAGTATTTCAGGGGGCGAAAATCAGCCCCAGCATTTT
- | 14 | - | TRBJ1-5 | TRBV6-1 | CASSEQGLFQPQHF | TGTGCCAGCAGTGAACAGGGTTTATTTCAGCCCCAGCATTTT
TRBD1 | 14 | - | TRBJ1-2 | TRBV5-1 | CASSLGQGALGYTF | TGCGCCAGCAGCTTGGGGCAGGGGGCGCTTGGCTACACCTTC
TRBD1 | 15 | many | TRBJ2-1 | TRBV15 | CATSRRGTGDNEQFF | TGTGCCACCAGCAGAAGGGGGACAGGCGACAATGAGCAGTTCTTC
- | 16 | few | TRBJ2-7 | TRBV4-1 | CASSQGRDTSYNEQYF | TGCGCCAGCAGCCAAGGCCGGGACACCTCCTACAATGAGCAGTACTTC
- | 14 | many | TRBJ2-5 | TRBV28 | CASSPTRDVGTQYF | TGTGCCAGCAGTCCTACAAGAGACGTGGGGACCCAGTACTTC
- | 15 | - | TRBJ2-1 | TRBV9 | CASSVRTVSYNEQFF | TGTGCCAGCAGCGTTCGGACAGTCTCATACAATGAGCAGTTCTTC
- | 13 | - | TRBJ1-1 | TRBV5-1 | CASSLGQTTEAFF | TGCGCCAGCAGCTTGGGGCAGACCACTGAAGCTTTCTTT
- | 14 | few | TRBJ2-7 | TRBV12-3/TRBV12-4 | CASSLKGRFHEQYF | TGTGCCAGCAGTTTAAAAGGGCGCTTCCACGAGCAGTACTTC
TRBD1 | 15 | - | TRBJ2-7 | TRBV4-1 | CASSQEPGQPYEQYF | TGCGCCAGCAGCCAAGAACCGGGACAGCCCTACGAGCAGTACTTC
- | 16 | few | TRBJ1-6 | TRBV12-5 | CASGGTGLGYNSPLHF | TGTGCTAGTGGGGGAACAGGGTTAGGGTATAATTCACCCCTCCACTTT
- | 13 | - | TRBJ1-2 | TRBV20-1 | CSAFLTEESGYTF | TGCAGTGCTTTCCTGACCGAAGAATCCGGCTACACCTTC
- | 16 | few | TRBJ2-1 | TRBV6-1 | CASSETKLGWGNEQFF | TGTGCCAGCAGTGAAACTAAGTTGGGTTGGGGCAATGAGCAGTTCTTC
- | 14 | - | TRBJ2-1 | TRBV5-5 | CASSPRAGGWEQFF | TGTGCCAGCTCCCCACGGGCAGGGGGGTGGGAGCAGTTCTTC
- | 13 | many | TRBJ1-4 | TRBV18 | CASSRELDEKLFF | TGTGCCAGCTCACGCGAACTGGATGAAAAACTGTTTTTT
- | 14 | - | TRBJ2-7 | TRBV27 | CASRLEIRSYEQYF | TGTGCCAGCCGACTCGAGATTAGGTCCTACGAGCAGTACTTC
TRBD1 | 14 | many | TRBJ2-1 | TRBV5-1 | CASSTGTGGNEQFF | TGCGCCAGCAGCACCGGGACAGGGGGCAATGAGCAGTTCTTC
TRBD1 | 14 | many | TRBJ2-7 | TRBV5-1 | CASSATTGGREQYF | TGCGCCAGCAGCGCCACGACAGGGGGCAGGGAGCAGTACTTC
TRBD2 | 15 | - | TRBJ2-3 | TRBV14 | CASSRRLAGADPQYF | TGTGCCAGCAGCCGTAGACTAGCGGGGGCTGATCCGCAGTATTTT
TRBD2 | 17 | - | TRBJ2-7 | TRBV20-1 | CSAIVGSGRWAGYEQYF | TGCAGTGCTATAGTGGGTAGCGGGAGATGGGCGGGATACGAGCAGTACTTC
- | 13 | many | TRBJ1-2 | TRBV29-1 | CSVERQGDYGYTF | TGCAGCGTTGAACGGCAGGGAGACTATGGCTACACCTTC
- | 14 | few | TRBJ1-6 | TRBV28 | CASGIDRRNSPLHF | TGTGCCAGTGGAATAGACAGAAGAAATTCACCCCTCCACTTT
- | 12 | few | TRBJ1-1 | TRBV29-1 | CSVAGPNTEAFF | TGCAGCGTTGCGGGGCCGAACACTGAAGCTTTCTTT
- | 17 | - | TRBJ1-2 | TRBV12-3/TRBV12-4 | CASSLKVGVGHHYDYTF | TGTGCCAGCAGTTTAAAGGTCGGAGTGGGGCATCACTATGACTACACCTTC
- | 15 | - | TRBJ2-1 | TRBV7-9 | CASSLGTADRNEQFF | TGTGCCAGCAGCTTAGGGACAGCCGATCGGAATGAGCAGTTCTTC
- | 15 | - | TRBJ2-1 | TRBV5-6 | CASSSQPRYSNEQFF | TGTGCCAGCAGCTCCCAACCCCGCTACTCCAATGAGCAGTTCTTC
- | 12 | many | TRBJ2-3 | TRBV5-5 | CASSLVWDTQYF | TGTGCCAGCAGCTTGGTGTGGGATACGCAGTATTTT
TRBD2 | 15 | many | TRBJ2-5 | TRBV15 | CATSRAAGGFQTQYF | TGTGCCACCAGCAGAGCAGCGGGAGGGTTTCAGACCCAGTACTTC
- | 13 | - | TRBJ2-2 | TRBV29-1 | CGASQGGTGELFF | TGCGGGGCGAGCCAGGGGGGTACCGGGGAGCTGTTTTTT
- | 14 | many | TRBJ2-7 | TRBV20-1 | CSARDRRDSLEQYF | TGCAGTGCTAGAGATCGGCGGGATAGTCTTGAGCAGTACTTC
- | 14 | - | TRBJ2-3 | TRBV7-8 | CASSLGSVSDTQYF | TGTGCCAGCAGCTTAGGGTCAGTTTCAGATACGCAGTATTTT
- | 14 | - | TRBJ1-2 | TRBV30 | CAWSDGWVFSGYTF | TGTGCCTGGAGTGATGGTTGGGTGTTCTCCGGCTACACCTTC
- | 13 | - | TRBJ2-7 | TRBV7-2 | CTSSSRDGYEQYF | TGTACCAGCAGCTCCCGGGACGGCTACGAGCAGTACTTC